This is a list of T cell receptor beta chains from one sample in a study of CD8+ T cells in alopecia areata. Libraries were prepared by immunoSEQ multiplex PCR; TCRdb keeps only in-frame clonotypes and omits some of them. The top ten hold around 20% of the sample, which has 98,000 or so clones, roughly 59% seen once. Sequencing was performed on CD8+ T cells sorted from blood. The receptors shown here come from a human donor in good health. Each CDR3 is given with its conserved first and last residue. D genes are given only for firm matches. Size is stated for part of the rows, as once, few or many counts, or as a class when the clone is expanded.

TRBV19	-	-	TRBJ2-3	CASMGDPGHHKTTDTQYF	TGTGCCAGTATGGGGGACCCGGGACACCATAAAACCACAGATACGCAGTATTTT
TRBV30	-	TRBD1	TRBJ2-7	CAWTAGTGVDEQYF	TGTGCCTGGACCGCCGGGACAGGGGTCGACGAGCAGTACTTC
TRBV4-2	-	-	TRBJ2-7	CASSQDWGREGAYEQYF	TGTGCCAGCAGCCAAGATTGGGGCAGGGAGGGGGCCTACGAGCAGTACTTC
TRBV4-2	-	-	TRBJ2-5	CASSLLEEGVETQYF	TGTGCCAGCAGCCTCCTGGAGGAGGGGGTGGAGACCCAGTACTTC
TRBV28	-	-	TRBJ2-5	CASSLAGDPMGYF	TGTGCCAGCAGCTTGGCAGGGGACCCGATGGGGTACTTC
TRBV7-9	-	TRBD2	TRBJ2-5	CASSLASGGRETQYF	TGTGCCAGCAGCTTAGCTAGCGGGGGGAGAGAGACCCAGTACTTC
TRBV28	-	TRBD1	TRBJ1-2	CASSEGTGNYGYTF	TGTGCCAGCAGCGAAGGGACAGGGAACTATGGCTACACCTTC
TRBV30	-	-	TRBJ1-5	CAWSVGLPGSQPQHF	TGTGCCTGGAGTGTAGGGTTGCCAGGGAGTCAGCCCCAGCATTTT
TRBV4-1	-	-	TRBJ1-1	CASSSVNTEAFF	TGCGCCAGCAGCTCCGTGAACACTGAAGCTTTCTTT
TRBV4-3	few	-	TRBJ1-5	CASSQHRAVSNQPQHF	TGCGCCAGCAGCCAGCACCGGGCCGTTAGCAATCAGCCCCAGCATTTT
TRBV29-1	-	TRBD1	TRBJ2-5	CSTDRGQETQYF	TGCAGCACAGACAGGGGGCAAGAGACCCAGTACTTC
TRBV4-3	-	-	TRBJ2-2	CASSQDGPGAWSGELFF	TGCGCCAGCAGCCAAGACGGGCCCGGGGCGTGGTCCGGGGAGCTGTTTTTT
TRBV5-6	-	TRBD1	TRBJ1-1	CASSFPGTANTEAFF	TGTGCCAGCAGCTTCCCCGGGACAGCGAACACTGAAGCTTTCTTT
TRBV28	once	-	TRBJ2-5	CASSLTGSDETQYF	TGTGCCAGCAGTTTAACCGGGTCGGACGAGACCCAGTACTTC
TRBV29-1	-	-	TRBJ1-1	CSVEDGLGFGTEAFF	TGCAGCGTTGAAGATGGATTGGGGTTTGGCACTGAAGCTTTCTTT
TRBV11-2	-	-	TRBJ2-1	CASSLVLGSFDEQFF	TGTGCCAGCAGCTTAGTGTTAGGATCTTTCGATGAGCAGTTCTTC
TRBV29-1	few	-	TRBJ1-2	CSVGTDYGYTF	TGCAGCGTGGGGACGGACTATGGCTACACCTTC
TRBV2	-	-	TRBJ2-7	CASSSPPTSSYEQYF	TGTGCCAGCAGTAGTCCCCCAACCTCCTCCTACGAGCAGTACTTC